Each of the 21 T cell receptor beta chains below was sequenced from the same sample in a study of memory CD4+ T cells and cytomegalovirus serostatus (dated by TCRdb to between 2018 and 2021). Single viable CD3+CD4+CD8-CD45RO+ cells were sorted as memory CD4+ T cells on a FACSAria II. The library was prepared using the immunoSEQ multiplex PCR assay. Sourced from immuneACCESS, this table was stored by TCRdb with only in-frame sequences that have V and J called. A share of the clones is absent; for the studies checked, an unresolved V gene accounts for under half, and the remainder has no known explanation. The table for this sample lists under 80,000 clones; 82% of them were counted only once. The ten largest account for more than 0.8% of the sample. The sample was memory CD4+ T cells from blood. Receptor source: an adult in good health and CMV-seronegative.

The V and J genes are TRBV4-1 and TRBJ2-1; perhaps D is TRBD1 or TRBD2 (5 bases each). Germline assignment: CDR1 MGHRA and CDR2 YSYEKL. This CDR3 is built from 14 residues. Deletions cut 4 bases from V and 9 bases from J, with 16 bases between. CDR3 sequence reads: CASSPWDLSSEQFF. CDR3 bases: TGCGCCAGCAGCCCATGGGACCTGAGCAGTGAGCAGTTCTTC.

This chain joins TRBV7-2 and TRBJ1-6; a possible D gene is TRBD1 (6 bases). The length of the CDR3 is 13 residues. Trimming cost V 5 bases and J 8 bases, with 10 bases left between them. Germline V CDR1 and CDR2: SGHTA, FQGNSA. The CDR3 nucleotides are TGTGCCAGCAGCCCCCGGACAGATTCACCCCTCCACTTT. Encoded protein: CASSPRTDSPLHF.

The V gene is TRBV12-5, the J gene TRBJ2-3; no clear D. Germline V lookup: CDR1 LGHNT, CDR2 FRNRAP. The CDR3 consists of 13 residues. The germline V and J ends were trimmed by 6 bases and 5 bases, with 12 bases remaining between them. CDR3 protein: CASGPSWGDTQYF. The CDR3 coding sequence is TGTGCTAGTGGCCCGAGTTGGGGAGATACGCAGTATTTT.

The chain carries TRBV18 and TRBJ2-7; maybe TRBD1 (5 bases). This CDR3 is 14 amino acids long. The V gene's germline CDR1 is KGHSH and CDR2 LQKENI. V dropped 2 bases and J dropped 3 bases, with 11 bases sitting between them. The CDR3 nucleotides are TGTGCCAGCTCACCAATATCAGGGTTCTACGAGCAGTACTTC. It is translated as CASSPISGFYEQYF.

This clone is termed medium-sized. The V call is TRBV5-1, the J call TRBJ2-1; 7 positions match TRBD2. Per germline, CDR1 SGHRS and CDR2 YFSETQ. The CDR3 has 15 amino acids. Unmatched junction bases numbered 4, after V lost 2 bases and J lost 2 bases. The CDR3, as DNA: TGCGCCAGCAGCTTCGGGGGGTCGACCTACAATGAGCAGTTCTTC. Translated, it gives CASSFGGSTYNEQFF.

V usage is TRBV28 and J usage is TRBJ1-2; D may be TRBD1 (5 bases). Germline V gene data show CDR1 as MDHEN and CDR2 as SYDVKM. V was clipped by 6 bases and J by 3 bases, with 14 bases between them. The CDR3 sequence is 14 residues long. In DNA form, the CDR3 reads TGTGCCAGCAGAACTCAGGGTTTATACTATGGCTACACCTTC. Protein product: CASRTQGLYYGYTF.

This clone came up a few times. J is TRBJ1-2 and V is TRBV5-1; D uncertain. V lost 1 base and J 8 bases, leaving 12 bases between the germline ends. The CDR3 is 13 residues long. The V gene's germline CDR1 is SGHRS and CDR2 YFSETQ. The CDR3 sequence: CASSLTAPGGYTF. For the CDR3, the DNA is TGCGCCAGCAGCTTGACAGCTCCAGGAGGCTACACCTTC.

This sequence joins TRBV6-5 and TRBJ1-1; D may be TRBD1 (6 bases). CDR1 is MNHEY, CDR2 SVGAGI, per germline. The CDR3 runs to 13 residues. V lost 5 bases, J lost 6 bases, and 13 bases lay in between. CDR3 coding DNA: TGTGCCAGCAGTACCCGTCAGGGGCCTGAAGCTTTCTTT. It encodes CASSTRQGPEAFF.

The CDR3 DNA is TGCGCCAGCAGAAGTTCGGAATATAATTCACCCCTCCACTTT. The encoded protein is CASRSSEYNSPLHF. The gene calls are TRBV5-1 and TRBJ1-6, with D unresolved. CDR1 is SGHRS, CDR2 YFSETQ, per germline. The CDR3 totals 14 residues. V was clipped by 5 bases and J by 4 bases, with 10 bases between them.

V and J are TRBV11-2 and TRBJ2-2; 9 nucleotides agree with TRBD2. V lost 3 bases, J lost 2 bases, and 4 bases stayed unmatched. CDR3 length: 16 residues. Looked up from germline, CDR1 is SGHAT and CDR2 is FQNNGV. The DNA for the CDR3 is TGTGCCAGCAGCTTCCTAGCGGGGAGTAACACCGGGGAGCTGTTTTTT. This codes for CASSFLAGSNTGELFF. Combining the CDR3 with reference TRBV11-2 and TRBJ2-2 gives the whole variable domain EAGVAQSPRYKIIEKRQSVAFWCNPISGHATLYWYQQILGQGPKLLIQFQNNGVVDDSQLPKDRFSAERLKGVDSTLKIQPAKLEDSAVYLCASSFLAGSNTGELFFGEGSRLTVL.

The rearrangement links TRBV7-9 to TRBJ2-1; D not certain. This CDR3 is 11 amino acids long. Trimming took 5 bases from V and 9 from J, leaving 8 bases between them. Germline V gene data show CDR1 as SEHNR and CDR2 as FQNEAQ (reference sequence). The CDR3 here is CASSRYGEQFF. The CDR3 nucleotides read TGTGCCAGCAGCCGCTATGGTGAGCAGTTCTTC.

The gene calls are TRBV10-3 and TRBJ2-1, with TRBD2 matching over 15 bases. The CDR3 covers 19 residues. Losses at the gene ends were 3 bases for V and 3 bases for J; bases not matched to a gene: 9. In germline, CDR1 is ENHRY, CDR2 SYGVKD. In DNA, the CDR3 is TGTGCCATCAGTGACCCGGGGGGGACTAGCGGGAGGCGCTACAATGAGCAGTTCTTC. It yields the protein CAISDPGGTSGRRYNEQFF.

Comments on this clone: An end of the junction does not agree with germline; a read error may underlie this. J is TRBJ2-5 and V is TRBV15; no clear D. CDR3 length: 14 amino acids. CDR1 and CDR2 from the germline V gene are LNHNV and YYDKDF (reference sequence). Written as DNA, the CDR3 is TGTGCCACCAGCCGAGACCGGGTGGGAGAGACCCAGTACTTC. Translation gives CATSRDRVGETQYF.

The V and J genes are TRBV21-1 and TRBJ2-1; TRBD2 is the table's D call and was not checked against the DNA. TRBV21-1 is shown as a pseudogene. The CDR3 is 18 amino acids. Here the CDR3 reads CASIRQARTSGSWHEQFF. DNA of the CDR3: TGTGCCAGCATACGTCAGGCGCGGACTAGCGGGAGTTGGCATGAGCAGTTCTTC.

The genes are TRBV10-3 and TRBJ2-7; possibly TRBD1 for D (6 bases). The CDR3 is made up of 15 amino acids. Germline CDR1 reads ENHRY; CDR2 reads SYGVKD. V dropped 4 bases and J dropped 3 bases, with 16 bases sitting between them. This CDR3 reads CAISASSRGDYEQYF. DNA of the CDR3: TGTGCCATCAGTGCGTCTAGCAGGGGCGACTACGAGCAGTACTTC.

This chain links TRBV9 with TRBJ2-5; D gene unclear. The CDR3 runs to 13 residues. V lost 0 bases and J 3 bases, leaving 6 bases between the germline ends. CDR1 and CDR2 from the germline V gene are SGDLS and YYNGEE. As DNA, the CDR3 is TGTGCCAGCAGCGTAGGGGATAAAGAGACCCAGTACTTC. Its protein is CASSVGDKETQYF.

The rearrangement links TRBV5-8 to TRBJ2-4; D is possibly TRBD1 (5 bases). The CDR3 is 13 residues long. Per the germline V gene, CDR1 is SGHTS and CDR2 is YDEGEE. Trimming took off 5 bases at V and 9 bases at J, with 15 bases between the two ends. CDR3 protein: CASRADMAAIQYF. The CDR3 DNA reads TGTGCCAGCAGGGCGGACATGGCCGCCATTCAGTACTTC.

A single count supports this clone. The gene calls are TRBV7-6 and TRBJ2-7; no definite D call. Germline V gene sequence: CDR1 SGHVS, CDR2 FNYEAQ. CDR3 length equals 15 residues. Trimming shortened V by 2 bases and J by 4 bases, and 15 bases separated the two germline ends. DNA for the CDR3: TGTGCCAGCAGCTTAAATCCAGCAGGTCCGTACGAGCAGTACTTC. It yields the protein CASSLNPAGPYEQYF.

The rearrangement joins TRBV19 to TRBJ2-3, with 11 bases fitting TRBD2. From germline, CDR1 is LNHDA and CDR2 SQIVND (reference sequence). The CDR3 is 19 residues long. Trimming removed 2 bases from V and 2 bases from J; junction bases left unmatched: 12. Here the CDR3 reads CASSIRVGLAGGNTDTQYF. CDR3 sequence (DNA): TGTGCCAGTAGTATACGGGTGGGCCTAGCGGGGGGAAACACAGATACGCAGTATTTT.

V is TRBV7-2 and J is TRBJ2-7, with 14 bases lining up with TRBD2. With 0 bases clipped from V and 4 bases from J, the junction kept 2 bases outside the gene matches. The CDR3 sequence is 16 residues long. CDR1 is SGHTA, CDR2 FQGNSA, per germline. CDR3 protein: CASSLARTSGRYEQYF. In DNA, the CDR3 is TGTGCCAGCAGCTTAGCCCGGACTAGCGGGAGGTACGAGCAGTACTTC.

The chain recombines TRBV19 with TRBJ1-5; 8 bases are shared with TRBD1. Germline CDR1 and CDR2: LNHDA and SQIVND (reference sequence). V lost 3 bases and J lost 2; bases outside the gene matches: 3. This CDR3 comprises 15 residues. CDR3 in DNA: TGTGCCAGTAGTATGACAGGGGCGGGCAATCAGCCCCAGCATTTT. This translates into CASSMTGAGNQPQHF.